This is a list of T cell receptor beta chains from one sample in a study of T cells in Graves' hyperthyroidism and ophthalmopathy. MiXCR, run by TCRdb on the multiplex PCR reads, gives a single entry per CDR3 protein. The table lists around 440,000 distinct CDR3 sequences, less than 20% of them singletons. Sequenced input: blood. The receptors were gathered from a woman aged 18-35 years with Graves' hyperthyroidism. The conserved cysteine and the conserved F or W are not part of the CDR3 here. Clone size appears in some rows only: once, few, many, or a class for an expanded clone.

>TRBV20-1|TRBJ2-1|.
SASLAGGTSSYNEQF
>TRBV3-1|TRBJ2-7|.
ASSQRTASSSYEQY
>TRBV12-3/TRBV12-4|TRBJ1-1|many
ASSRTTGTEAF
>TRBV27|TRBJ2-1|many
ASSFGLAGGQQF
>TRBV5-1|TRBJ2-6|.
ASSRGGDGANVLT
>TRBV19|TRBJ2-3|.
ASAPRGSTDTQY
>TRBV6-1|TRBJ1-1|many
ASSATRGGTEAF
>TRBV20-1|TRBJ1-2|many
SARPPTGADNYGYT
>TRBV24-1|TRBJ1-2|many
ATSDPTVPSNYGYT
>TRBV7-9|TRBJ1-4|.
ASSSRVRNNEKLF